The 17 T cell receptor beta chains below all came from one sample that was sequenced in a study of patients and donors after allogeneic stem cell transplantation. TCRdb called the RT-PCR reads again in MiXCR, with one record for every CDR3 protein. The sample consists of fewer than 250,000 distinct CDR3 sequences, 13% to 15% of them appearing once. Input material: blood, either unsorted or a sorted T cell fraction (not recorded which). These receptors were collected from a human donor who was either an allogeneic HSCT recipient or a stem cell or donor lymphocyte infusion donor (not recorded which). It is not recorded whose cells these are; they may come from a transplant donor.

This clonotype has at least ten counts. This chain joins TRBV29-1 and TRBJ2-3; the D gene is possibly TRBD1 (6 bases). Looked up from germline, CDR1 is SQVTM and CDR2 is ANQGSEA. The V end lost 1 base, the J end lost 6 bases, and 11 bases lay between the germline ends. CDR3 length: 13 residues. The DNA of the CDR3 is TGCAGCGTTGAAGGGGGGCTAGGTGATACGCAGTATTTT. Translation: CSVEGGLGDTQYF.

This clonotype was seen a few times. The chain recombines TRBV4-1 with TRBJ2-1; possible D gene TRBD1, 6 bases. This CDR3 is built from 13 residues. Germline lookup yields CDR1 MGHRA and CDR2 YSYEKL. Trimming cost V 5 bases and J 9 bases, with 14 bases left between them. The CDR3 loop reads CASSFSTGSEQFF. The CDR3 DNA is TGCGCCAGCAGCTTCTCGACAGGCTCTGAGCAGTTCTTC.

This clonotype was seen ten or more times. The gene calls are TRBV5-1 and TRBJ2-1; 8 bases line up with TRBD2. The CDR3 runs 14 residues. Germline loops: CDR1 SGHRS, CDR2 YFSETQ. V was clipped by 2 bases and J by 7 bases; unmatched bases: 5. The CDR3 DNA reads as TGCGCCAGCAGCTTCGTAGCGGGAAGGAATGAGCAGTTCTTC. Residues: CASSFVAGRNEQFF.

This clonotype has just a few counts. The V gene is TRBV30, the J gene TRBJ1-2; 7 nucleotides agree with TRBD1. The V and J ends lost 2 bases and 7 bases, in that order; junction bases with no gene match: 7. Per the germline V gene, CDR1 is GTSNPN and CDR2 is SVGIG (reference sequence). CDR3 length: 13 residues. The CDR3 bases are TGTGCCTGGAGTCCCTCCAGACAGGGTGGCTACACCTTC. This sequence encodes CAWSPSRQGGYTF.

This clonotype has a count of ten or more. The V and J genes are TRBV11-3 and TRBJ2-2; maybe TRBD2 (5 bases). The CDR3 contains 14 residues. Germline CDR1 SGHNT, CDR2 YENEEA. The V and J ends lost 5 bases and 5 bases respectively, with 12 bases between them. CDR3 amino acids: CASSPTEVTGELFF. The CDR3 region has the DNA TGTGCCAGCAGCCCGACGGAGGTGACCGGGGAGCTGTTTTTT.

CDR3 sequence: CASSVFRLDSPLHF. The DNA for the CDR3 is TGTGCCAGCAGTGTTTTTCGGTTGGATTCACCCCTCCACTTT. V and J are TRBV6-1 and TRBJ1-6, with no clear D. Per the germline V gene, CDR1 is MNHNS and CDR2 is SASEGT. The V end lost 4 bases, the J end lost 8 bases, and 12 bases lay between the germline ends. CDR3 size: 14 residues.

This clonotype was found a few times. This rearrangement joins TRBV6-1 to TRBJ2-3; 11 nucleotides line up with TRBD2. V shed 5 bases and J 2 bases; nucleotides not matched to a gene: 6. The CDR3 sequence is 16 residues long. Germline V gene sequence: CDR1 MNHNS, CDR2 SASEGT. CDR3 protein: CASSRGTSGTTDTQYF. DNA for the CDR3: TGTGCCAGCAGTCGGGGGACTAGCGGAACCACAGATACGCAGTATTTT.

This clonotype has a count of ten or more. The rearrangement uses TRBV4-3 and TRBJ1-1; tentative D call: TRBD1 (5 bases). Germline V gene lookup returns CDR1 LGHNA and CDR2 YSLEER. The CDR3 extends over 13 amino acids. V gave up 0 bases and J gave up 3 bases, with 5 bases separating them. This chain's CDR3 is CASSQDRDTEAFF. The CDR3, as DNA: TGCGCCAGCAGCCAAGACAGGGACACTGAAGCTTTCTTT.

The chain joins TRBV29-1 to TRBJ1-5; tentatively, D is TRBD1 (5 bases). Germline CDR1 reads SQVTM; CDR2 reads ANQGSEA. V lost 6 bases, J lost 2 bases, and 14 bases lay in between. This CDR3 region has 14 residues. The CDR3 spells CSVQAGGGNQPQHF. The CDR3 DNA reads TGCAGCGTCCAGGCGGGGGGTGGCAATCAGCCCCAGCATTTT.

This clonotype was seen only a few times. The chain has TRBV5-1 and TRBJ2-4; D is undetermined. The germline CDR1 and CDR2 sequences are SGHRS and YFSETQ. V dropped 1 base and J dropped 0 bases, with 14 bases sitting between them. The CDR3 is 17 residues long. CDR3 bases: TGCGCCAGCAGCTTGTATCCCGAGATCCTAGCCAAAAACATTCAGTACTTC. Its translation is CASSLYPEILAKNIQYF.

The chain links TRBV7-8 to TRBJ2-7; D is undetermined. The CDR3 is 12 amino acids. Germline lookup yields CDR1 SGHVS and CDR2 FQNEAQ. V lost 3 bases to trimming and J lost 5 bases, with 8 bases between them. The CDR3 reads CASSFKINEQYF. The CDR3, as DNA: TGTGCCAGCAGCTTTAAGATCAACGAGCAGTACTTC. The whole variable domain, filled in from reference TRBV7-8 and TRBJ2-7, reads GAGVSQSPRYKVAKRGQDVALRCDPISGHVSLFWYQQALGQGPEFLTYFQNEAQLDKSGLPSDRFFAERPEGSVSTLKIQRTQQEDSAVYLCASSFKINEQYFGPGTRLTVT.

The V call is TRBV30, the J call TRBJ2-3; the D is unclear. V was shortened by 5 bases and J by 4 bases, with 10 bases between the two germline ends. Germline CDR1 and CDR2: GTSNPN and SVGIG (reference sequence). This CDR3 is built from 12 residues. This CDR3 is CAWDAPSDTQYF. The CDR3 coding sequence is TGTGCCTGGGACGCCCCGTCAGATACGCAGTATTTT.

V and J are TRBV7-9 and TRBJ2-7, with a possible D match to TRBD2 (6 bases). V was pared by 5 bases and J by 3 bases, with 8 bases between. The V gene's germline CDR1 is SEHNR and CDR2 FQNEAQ (reference sequence). This CDR3 has 12 residues. Written as DNA, the CDR3 is TGTGCCAGCAGCCAGGACTACTACGAGCAGTACTTC. This sequence encodes CASSQDYYEQYF.

The chain recombines TRBV10-2 with TRBJ2-7; no definite D call. In germline, CDR1 is WSHSY, CDR2 SAAADI. V shed 7 bases and J shed 3 bases, with 10 bases lying between them. The CDR3 covers 12 residues. The CDR3 protein is CASTESIYEQYF. CDR3 in DNA: TGCGCCAGCACCGAGTCAATCTACGAGCAGTACTTC.

This clonotype has just a few counts. The chain is built from TRBV20-1 and TRBJ2-5, with 12 bases lining up with TRBD2. The V gene's germline CDR1 is DFQATT and CDR2 SNEGSKA (reference sequence). There are 14 residues in the CDR3. V shed 6 bases and J 7 bases; nucleotides not matched to a gene: 9. The CDR3: CSATRTSGTTTQYF. CDR3 coding DNA: TGCAGTGCAACGCGGACTAGCGGGACAACGACCCAGTACTTC.

This clonotype appeared a few times. This chain joins TRBV20-1 and TRBJ2-2, with D possibly being TRBD1 (5 bases). V lost 5 bases and J 3 bases, leaving 10 bases between the germline ends. The CDR3 is 13 residues long. CDR1 is DFQATT, CDR2 SNEGSKA, per germline (reference sequence). The CDR3 spells CSAQGSYTGELFF. DNA for the CDR3: TGCAGTGCTCAGGGCTCCTACACCGGGGAGCTGTTTTTT.

This clonotype was detected ten times or more. The genes are TRBV24-1 and TRBJ2-1, with TRBD2 matching 12 bases. The CDR3 extends over 19 amino acids. Germline trimming cut 4 bases from V and 6 bases from J; bases unmatched to any gene: 15. The germline V gene has CDR1 KGHDR and CDR2 SFDVKD. The CDR3 DNA is TGTGCCACCAGTGACCCCCTGGCCCCCCTAGCGGGAGGGGGCAATGAGCAGTTCTTC. It is translated as CATSDPLAPLAGGGNEQFF.